This TCR beta chain was recovered during a study of shared clonotypes between healthy human individuals. CD45RO-negative, CCR7-selected cells formed the naive CD8 fraction, which excluded terminally differentiated effector memory CD45RA+ cells. None of the donors, who were healthy HIV-negative adults, had recently had acute infections or vaccinations. Some clones are missing from TCRdb's copy, which holds only in-frame ones; the method was immunoSEQ multiplex PCR. The table shows roughly 850,000 clones, with approximately 97% occurring only once. The sample consisted of naive CD8+ T cells sorted from blood. This TCR was sampled from a man aged 25 to 40 in good health.

The CDR3 here is CASSPPERDQPQHF. CDR3 DNA sequence: TGTGCCAGCTCACCCCCAGAGAGGGACCAGCCCCAGCATTTT. The chain joins TRBV18 to TRBJ1-5, with TRBD1 as a possible D gene (5 bases). The V gene lost 3 bases and the J gene lost 7 bases, with 13 bases spanning the gap. The CDR3 is made up of 14 amino acids. Germline CDR1 is KGHSH and CDR2 is LQKENI.